This TCR beta chain appears in the sequencing data of a study of identical twins. In every case, the donor was a healthy Caucasian. V dropped 5 bases and J dropped 5; count of bases not matched to a gene: 9. The CDR3 is 14 residues long. Per germline, CDR1 SGHTA and CDR2 FQGTGA. This clonotype was counted only a few times. Its target is not known. Study-wide results and limits: Out-of-frame alpha sequences shared between twins exhibited an excess of low generation probability.

cDNA carried unique molecular identifiers, and a universal primer site was added by template switching. TCRdb reprocessed the 5' RACE reads via MiXCR and lists one record per CDR3 protein. Counted here are 350,000 to 600,000 distinct CDR3 sequences, 12% to 15% occurring once; the ten biggest clones make up around 0.52%. Another study also made use of these data, one on yellow fever vaccine responses in identical twins.

What was sequenced was CD4+ T cells sorted from blood. The V and J genes are TRBV7-3 and TRBJ2-7; 7 bases fit TRBD1. This TCR derives from a woman between 18 and 29 years old in good health. CDR3 region: CASSIGQEWDEQYF. In DNA form, the CDR3 reads TGTGCCAGCAGCATCGGACAGGAGTGGGACGAGCAGTACTTC.